The present entry profiles one T cell receptor (beta chain) with its context. This entry is derived from a study of blood T cell repertoires in COVID-19. Sequencing used immunoSEQ multiplex PCR; TCRdb keeps in-frame clones, though not all of them. Here the sample spans hundreds of thousands of clones, almost 90% being singletons. The germline V and J ends were trimmed by 6 bases and 2 bases, with 11 bases remaining between them. This CDR3 is built from 14 residues. CDR1 and CDR2 (germline): MNHEY, SVGAGI. The sample comprised peripheral blood. This chain connects TRBV6-5 to TRBJ1-5; D perhaps matches TRBD1 (6 bases). The sequence was obtained from a woman in her 70s with COVID-19, enrolled during active disease. In nucleotides, the CDR3 is TGTGCCAGCAGCGCGGGGGCCGGCAATCAGCCCCAGCATTTT. It translates to CASSAGAGNQPQHF.